Below are 7 T cell receptor beta chains sequenced from a single sample in a study of blood T cell repertoires in COVID-19. The repertoire was sequenced with immunoSEQ multiplex PCR; TCRdb's copy has only in-frame clones and lacks some. The sample lists around 120,000 clones, almost 90% seen once, with roughly 1% in the top ten. The specimen sequenced was peripheral blood. The receptor source for this set is a woman aged 45 to 65 with active or convalescent COVID-19.

The J gene is TRBJ1-5, the V gene TRBV6-2 or TRBV6-3; the D is unclear. The CDR3 extends over 14 amino acids. The V end was cut by 2 bases, the J end by 3 bases, with 8 bases between. Looked up from germline, CDR1 is MNHEY and CDR2 is SVGEGT. The CDR3 is CASSYMAFNQPQHF. CDR3 sequence (DNA): TGTGCCAGCAGTTACATGGCCTTCAATCAGCCCCAGCATTTT.

The chain recombines TRBV18 with TRBJ2-7, with D possibly being TRBD1 (5 bases). CDR1 is KGHSH and CDR2 is LQKENI in the germline V gene. V dropped 6 bases and J dropped 6 bases, with 24 bases sitting between them. The CDR3 has 16 amino acids. The CDR3 loop reads CASSDSRAELPPEQYF. As DNA, the CDR3 is TGTGCCAGCTCCGACAGCAGGGCAGAACTACCCCCCGAGCAGTACTTC.

This clone has just one count. The chain is built from TRBV9 and TRBJ2-1; 9 bases agree with TRBD1. There are 15 residues in the CDR3. The junction had 4 bases not matched to a gene; V was cut back by 0 bases and J by 6 bases. The germline gives CDR1 SGDLS, CDR2 YYNGEE. The CDR3 here is CASSVGKTGGNEQFF. CDR3 nucleotide sequence: TGTGCCAGCAGCGTAGGGAAGACAGGGGGCAATGAGCAGTTCTTC.

In DNA, the CDR3 is TGCGCCAGGGGAGAGCGGTATCTATACAATGAGCAGTTCTTC. Translated, it gives CARGERYLYNEQFF. This chain connects TRBV10-1 to TRBJ2-1, with D possibly TRBD2 on 5 matching bases. CDR3 length: 14 residues. Germline V gene lookup returns CDR1 WNHNN and CDR2 SYGVQD (reference sequence). Deletions cut 9 bases from V and 4 bases from J, with 16 bases between.

CDR3 coding DNA: TGCGCCAGCAGCGACGAACAGGGGGAAGATACGCAGTATTTT. Protein: CASSDEQGEDTQYF. This sequence joins TRBV4-1 and TRBJ2-3, with 8 bases matching TRBD1. V trimming: 5 bases; J trimming: 5 bases; junction bases outside the gene matches: 6. CDR1 MGHRA and CDR2 YSYEKL come from the germline V gene. The CDR3 spans 14 residues.

V usage is TRBV18 and J usage is TRBJ2-1, with a tentative D call TRBD2 (5 bases). With 5 bases removed from V and 6 bases from J, the gap between germline ends came to 8 bases. Germline V gives CDR1 KGHSH, CDR2 LQKENI. The CDR3 spans 12 residues. The CDR3 is CASSGGGNEQFF. The DNA of the CDR3 is TGTGCCAGCTCAGGAGGAGGCAATGAGCAGTTCTTC.

The chain has TRBV6-6 and TRBJ2-6; D unresolved. CDR1 MNHNY and CDR2 SVGAGI come from the germline V gene (reference sequence). Between the trimmed V and J ends, which lost 5 bases and 2 bases, there was a span of 10 bases. CDR3 length equals 15 residues. The CDR3 bases are TGTGCCAGCAGTAAAGCCGAGGCTGGGGCCAACGTCCTGACTTTC. This encodes CASSKAEAGANVLTF.